The source of this T cell receptor (beta chain) is a study of blood T cell repertoires in COVID-19. Study-level background: Sites in the United States, Italy and Spain provided acute and convalescent COVID-19 samples. Sample material is recorded as cDNA or gDNA derived from T cells, B-cell-depleted T cells, or PBMCs.

Followed over time, Seattle patients had been enrolled while infection was active. Germline lookup yields CDR1 SQVTM and CDR2 ANQGSEA. V gave up 3 bases and J gave up 6 bases, with 17 bases separating them. The CDR3 contains 14 residues. In the authors' workflow: Amplified reference gene primers provided the basis for estimating nucleated cell counts. The data were produced by immunoSEQ multiplex PCR, yet TCRdb's version contains in-frame clones alone and is incomplete. V, J and clone size reflect that table, while D and trimming were determined from the DNA. Of under 550,000 clones in the sample, 85% to 90% were seen once.

The sequencing sample was made of peripheral blood. This receptor was taken from a man between 18 and 35 years old with COVID-19, enrolled during active disease. This chain links TRBV29-1 with TRBJ1-2; D perhaps matches TRBD1 (5 bases). Here the CDR3 DNA reads TGCAGCGTTGATTGGGCAGACAGTGGGGATGGCTACACCTTC. It encodes CSVDWADSGDGYTF. The variable domain in full, with the rest retrieved from reference TRBV29-1 and TRBJ1-2, is SAVISQKPSRDICQRGTSLTIQCQVDSQVTMMFWYRQQPGQSLTLIATANQGSEATYESGFVIDKFPISRPNLTFSTLTVSNMSPEDSSIYLCSVDWADSGDGYTFGSGTRLTVV.